Shown below are 14 T cell receptor beta chains from a single sample sequenced in a study of T-cell memory formation after mild COVID-19. TCRdb re-derived calls from the 5' RACE reads in MiXCR, one entry per CDR3 protein. The sample contains 470,000 or so distinct CDR3 sequences, about a sixth of which appear only once. The sample consisted of PBMCs or a T cell subset sorted from them (not recorded which). Receptor source: a man between 18 and 35 years old who had mild COVID-19 (a few samples of this study predate the infection). Cell type and time point are not known.

V and J are TRBV12-3 or TRBV12-4 and TRBJ2-7, with 10 bases aligning to TRBD2. The CDR3 runs 16 residues. V shed 5 bases and J 2 bases; nucleotides not matched to a gene: 9. CDR3 in DNA: TGTGCCAGCAGTCCCTCTAGCGGGGGCAATCCCTACGAGCAGTACTTC. Translating it yields CASSPSSGGNPYEQYF.

The rearrangement uses TRBV20-1 and TRBJ2-1; a weak D match, TRBD1 (5 bases). CDR3 length: 18 amino acids. The germline CDR1 and CDR2 sequences are DFQATT and SNEGSKA (reference sequence). V was clipped by 7 bases and J by 4 bases, with 29 bases between them. The CDR3 loop is CSGAFGRARPSGYNEQFF. In DNA, the CDR3 is TGCAGTGGGGCCTTCGGCAGGGCCCGTCCCTCCGGATACAATGAGCAGTTCTTC.

In its sample, this clonotype was seen a few times. The chain uses TRBV12-3 or TRBV12-4 and TRBJ2-4; 15 nucleotides match TRBD2. V gave up 5 bases and J gave up 0 bases; unmatched junction bases: 11. This CDR3 has 20 residues. CDR3 amino acids: CASSLRVRGLAGGAKNIQYF. The CDR3 DNA reads as TGTGCCAGCAGTCTCCGAGTTAGGGGACTAGCGGGGGGAGCCAAAAACATTCAGTACTTC.

The chain carries TRBV28 and TRBJ1-2; 9 positions match TRBD1. Trimming took 6 bases from V and 7 from J; bases not matched to a gene: 9. CDR3 length equals 14 residues. CDR1 and CDR2 from the germline V gene are MDHEN and SYDVKM. The CDR3 DNA follows: TGTGCCAGCAGCCTAACAACAGGGGGCTTTGGCTACACCTTC. This translates into CASSLTTGGFGYTF.

This clonotype was observed at least ten times. The rearrangement links TRBV7-9 to TRBJ2-1; D gene ambiguous. The length of the CDR3 is 12 residues. The germline gives CDR1 SEHNR, CDR2 FQNEAQ (reference sequence). V lost 1 base and J lost 8, with 6 bases in between. DNA for the CDR3: TGTGCCAGCAGCTTAGTTATAGATGAGCAGTTCTTC. Amino acid sequence: CASSLVIDEQFF.

The J gene is TRBJ1-1, the V gene TRBV5-1; maybe TRBD1 (5 bases). The length of the CDR3 is 15 residues. V lost 3 bases and J lost 4, with 16 bases in between. Looked up from germline, CDR1 is SGHRS and CDR2 is YFSETQ. Here the CDR3 DNA reads TGCGCCAGCAGCTCCAGGCAGGGTGGGAGCACTGAAGCTTTCTTT. Translating it yields CASSSRQGGSTEAFF.

The rearrangement uses TRBV5-5 and TRBJ2-5; either TRBD1 or TRBD2 may supply D (5 bases each). Between the trimmed V and J ends, which lost 1 base and 2 bases, there was a span of 12 bases. Germline CDR1 reads SGHKS; CDR2 reads YYEKEE (reference sequence). The CDR3 spans 15 residues. The CDR3 protein is CASSLPGRPQETQYF. CDR3 nucleotides: TGTGCCAGCAGCTTGCCGGGACGGCCACAAGAGACCCAGTACTTC. The full variable domain, with the rest looked up from reference TRBV5-5 and TRBJ2-5, is DAGVTQSPTHLIKTRGQQVTLRCSPISGHKSVSWYQQVLGQGPQFIFQYYEKEERGRGNFPDRFSARQFPNYSSELNVNALLLGDSALYLCASSLPGRPQETQYFGPGTRLLVL.

This clonotype was counted ten times or more. The rearrangement uses TRBV7-2 and TRBJ2-2; 7 bases map to TRBD1. The V gene end was trimmed by 5 bases and the J gene end by 3 bases; junction bases not matched to a gene: 3. The CDR3 consists of 14 residues. The germline V gene encodes CDR1 SGHTA and CDR2 FQGNSA. CDR3 DNA: TGTGCCAGCAGCCTGGGACAGTACACCGGGGAGCTGTTTTTT. It yields the protein CASSLGQYTGELFF.

V gene TRBV4-1 combines with J gene TRBJ2-7; D tentatively fits TRBD1 or TRBD2 (5 bases each). Germline V gives CDR1 MGHRA, CDR2 YSYEKL. Deletions cut 1 base from V and 2 bases from J, with 12 bases between. This CDR3 contains 15 residues. The CDR3 protein is CASSQAPGLTYEQYF. DNA for the CDR3: TGCGCCAGCAGCCAAGCTCCGGGGCTAACCTACGAGCAGTACTTC.

The V gene is TRBV4-1, the J gene TRBJ2-1, with 7 nucleotides matching TRBD2. The CDR3 runs to 18 residues. Trimming removed 3 bases from V and 9 bases from J; junction bases left unmatched: 20. Germline CDR1 MGHRA, CDR2 YSYEKL. The CDR3, as DNA: TGCGCCAGCAGCCACGGTCCCCGCCCAGGTCTCTGGGGGGGTGAGCAGTTCTTC. Its translation is CASSHGPRPGLWGGEQFF.

The chain recombines TRBV4-3 with TRBJ2-3; 7 nucleotides align to TRBD2. J was trimmed by 2 bases and V by 4 bases; bases with no gene match: 12. The CDR3 sequence is 17 residues long. Germline CDR1 reads LGHNA; CDR2 reads YSLEER. The CDR3 nucleotides read TGCGCCAGCAGCCCGAAACGTCCAGCGGGGACCACAGATACGCAGTATTTT. It encodes CASSPKRPAGTTDTQYF.

The chain recombines TRBV12-3 or TRBV12-4 with TRBJ2-5; D might be TRBD1 (6 bases). V shed 3 bases and J shed 0 bases, with 14 bases lying between them. The CDR3 has 16 residues. CDR3 residues: CASSLGALFYQETQYF. Here the CDR3 DNA reads TGTGCCAGCAGTTTGGGGGCACTGTTCTACCAAGAGACCCAGTACTTC.

This clonotype was recorded at least ten times. The V gene is TRBV6-5, the J gene TRBJ1-1; possibly TRBD1 for D (6 bases). The germline V gene encodes CDR1 MNHEY and CDR2 SVGAGI. The CDR3 has 13 residues. The ends were cut back, 2 bases at V and 4 bases at J, with 8 bases in the middle. The chain's CDR3 is CASSYRGGTEAFF. In nucleotides, the CDR3 is TGTGCCAGCAGTTACAGGGGGGGCACTGAAGCTTTCTTT.

This clonotype was detected only a few times. The CDR3 reads CASSYRLDEQYF. The CDR3 DNA follows: TGCGCCAGCAGTTATCGGTTAGACGAGCAGTACTTC. This sequence joins TRBV5-1 and TRBJ2-7; D is undetermined. CDR3 length: 12 amino acids. The germline V and J ends were trimmed by 5 bases and 5 bases, with 11 bases remaining between them. Germline V gives CDR1 SGHRS, CDR2 YFSETQ.